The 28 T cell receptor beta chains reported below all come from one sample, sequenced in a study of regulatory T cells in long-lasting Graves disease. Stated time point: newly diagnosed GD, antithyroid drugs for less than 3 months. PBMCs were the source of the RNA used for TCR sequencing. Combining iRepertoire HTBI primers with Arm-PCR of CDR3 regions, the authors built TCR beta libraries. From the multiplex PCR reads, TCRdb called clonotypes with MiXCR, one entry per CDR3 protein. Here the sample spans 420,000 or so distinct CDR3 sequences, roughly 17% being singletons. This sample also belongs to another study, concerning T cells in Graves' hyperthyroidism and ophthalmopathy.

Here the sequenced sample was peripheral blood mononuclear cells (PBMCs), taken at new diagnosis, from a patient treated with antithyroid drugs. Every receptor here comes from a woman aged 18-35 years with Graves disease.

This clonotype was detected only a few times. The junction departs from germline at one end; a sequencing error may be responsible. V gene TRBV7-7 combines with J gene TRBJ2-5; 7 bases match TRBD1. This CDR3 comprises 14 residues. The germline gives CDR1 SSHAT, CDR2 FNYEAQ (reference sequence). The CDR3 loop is CASSSDRVQETQYF. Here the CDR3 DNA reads TGTGCTAGCAGCTCAGACAGGGTGCAAGAGACCCAGTACTTC.

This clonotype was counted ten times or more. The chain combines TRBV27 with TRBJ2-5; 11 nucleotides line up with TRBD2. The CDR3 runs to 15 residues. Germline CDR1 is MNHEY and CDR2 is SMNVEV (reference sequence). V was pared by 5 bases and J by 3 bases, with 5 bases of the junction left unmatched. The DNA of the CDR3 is TGTGCCAGCAGTCAACTAGCGGGAGCTAAAGAGACCCAGTACTTC. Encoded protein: CASSQLAGAKETQYF.

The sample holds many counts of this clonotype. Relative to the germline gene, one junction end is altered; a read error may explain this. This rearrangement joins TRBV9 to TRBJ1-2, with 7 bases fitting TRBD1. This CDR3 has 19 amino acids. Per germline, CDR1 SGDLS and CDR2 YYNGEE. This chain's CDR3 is CASSWSLGQARSSNYGYTF. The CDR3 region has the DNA TGCGCCAGCAGCTGGTCTCTAGGACAGGCCCGTTCGTCTAACTATGGCTACACCTTC. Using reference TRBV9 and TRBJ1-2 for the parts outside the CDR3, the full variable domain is DSGVTQTPKHLITATGQRVTLRCSPRSGDLSVYWYQQSLDQGLQFLIQYYNGEERAKGNILERFSAQQFPDLHSELNLSSLELGDSALYFCASSWSLGQARSSNYGYTFGSGTRLTVV.

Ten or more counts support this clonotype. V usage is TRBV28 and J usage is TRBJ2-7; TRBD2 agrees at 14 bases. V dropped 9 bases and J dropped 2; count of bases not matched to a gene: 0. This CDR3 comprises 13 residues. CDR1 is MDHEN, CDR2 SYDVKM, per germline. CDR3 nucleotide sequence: TGTGCCAGGGGACTAGCGGGAGCCTACGAGCAGTACTTC. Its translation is CARGLAGAYEQYF. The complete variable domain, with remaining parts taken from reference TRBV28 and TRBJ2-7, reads DVKVTQSSRYLVKRTGEKVFLECVQDMDHENMFWYRQDPGLGLRLIYFSYDVKMKEKGDIPEGYSVSREKKERFSLILESASTNQTSMYLCARGLAGAYEQYFGPGTRLTVT.

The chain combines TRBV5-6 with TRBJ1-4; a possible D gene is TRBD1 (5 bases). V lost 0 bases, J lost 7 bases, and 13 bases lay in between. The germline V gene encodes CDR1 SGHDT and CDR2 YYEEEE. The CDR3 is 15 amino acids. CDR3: CASSLGSGSGEKLFF. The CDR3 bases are TGTGCCAGCAGCTTGGGTTCAGGGTCTGGTGAAAAACTGTTTTTT.

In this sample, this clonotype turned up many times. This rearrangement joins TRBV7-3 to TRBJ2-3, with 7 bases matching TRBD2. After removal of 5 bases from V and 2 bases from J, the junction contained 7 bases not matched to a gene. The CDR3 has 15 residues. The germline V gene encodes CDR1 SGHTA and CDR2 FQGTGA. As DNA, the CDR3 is TGTGCCAGCAGCCCCACTAGCGCCTACACAGATACGCAGTATTTT. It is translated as CASSPTSAYTDTQYF.

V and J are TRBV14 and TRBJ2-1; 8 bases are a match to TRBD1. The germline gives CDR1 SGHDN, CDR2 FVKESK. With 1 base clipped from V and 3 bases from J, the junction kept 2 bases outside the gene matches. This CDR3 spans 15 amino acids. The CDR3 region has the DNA TGTGCCAGCAGCCAAGGGACAGGGCACTACAATGAGCAGTTCTTC. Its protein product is CASSQGTGHYNEQFF.

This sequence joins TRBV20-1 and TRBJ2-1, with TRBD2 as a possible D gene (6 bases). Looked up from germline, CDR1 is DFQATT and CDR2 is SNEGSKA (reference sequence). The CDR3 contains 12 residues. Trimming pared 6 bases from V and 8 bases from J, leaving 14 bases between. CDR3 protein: CSAIAEAHEQFF. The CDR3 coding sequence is TGCAGTGCCATAGCGGAGGCGCATGAGCAGTTCTTC.

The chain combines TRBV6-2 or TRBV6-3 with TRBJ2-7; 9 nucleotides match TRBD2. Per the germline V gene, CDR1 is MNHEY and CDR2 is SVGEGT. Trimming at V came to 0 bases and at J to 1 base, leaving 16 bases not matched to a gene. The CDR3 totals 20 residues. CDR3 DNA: TGTGCCAGCAGTTACTCGTCCTTCGGACCGCGGGGGGGAGTTTCCTACGAGCAGTACTTC. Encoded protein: CASSYSSFGPRGGVSYEQYF.

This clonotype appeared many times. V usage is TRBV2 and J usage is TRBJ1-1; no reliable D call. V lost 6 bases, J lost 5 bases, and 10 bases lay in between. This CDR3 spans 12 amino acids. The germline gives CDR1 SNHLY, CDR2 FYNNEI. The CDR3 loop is CASSPLGTEAFF. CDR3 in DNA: TGTGCCAGCAGCCCGCTGGGAACTGAAGCTTTCTTT.

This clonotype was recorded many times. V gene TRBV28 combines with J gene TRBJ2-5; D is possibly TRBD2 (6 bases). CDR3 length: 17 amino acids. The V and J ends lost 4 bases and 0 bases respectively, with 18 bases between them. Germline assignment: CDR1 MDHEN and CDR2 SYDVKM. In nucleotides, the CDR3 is TGTGCCAGCAGTTCTATACGGGACTCCTTATACCAAGAGACCCAGTACTTC. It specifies CASSSIRDSLYQETQYF. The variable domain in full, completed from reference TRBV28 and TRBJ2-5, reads DVKVTQSSRYLVKRTGEKVFLECVQDMDHENMFWYRQDPGLGLRLIYFSYDVKMKEKGDIPEGYSVSREKKERFSLILESASTNQTSMYLCASSSIRDSLYQETQYFGPGTRLLVL.

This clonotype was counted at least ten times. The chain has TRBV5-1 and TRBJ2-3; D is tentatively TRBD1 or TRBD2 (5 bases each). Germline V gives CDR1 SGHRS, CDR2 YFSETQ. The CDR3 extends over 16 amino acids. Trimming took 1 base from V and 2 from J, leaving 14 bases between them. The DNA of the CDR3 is TGCGCCAGCAGCTTGCCCATGGGGGTGGACACAGATACGCAGTATTTT. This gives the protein CASSLPMGVDTDTQYF. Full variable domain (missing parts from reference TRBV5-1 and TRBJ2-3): KAGVTQTPRYLIKTRGQQVTLSCSPISGHRSVSWYQQTPGQGLQFLFEYFSETQRNKGNFPGRFSGRQFSNSRSEMNVSTLELGDSALYLCASSLPMGVDTDTQYFGPGTRLTVL.

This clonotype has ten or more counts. This CDR3 is CASNKNEGVGGYTF. The CDR3, as DNA: TGTGCCAGCAACAAAAACGAGGGCGTGGGTGGCTACACCTTC. The rearrangement joins TRBV2 to TRBJ1-2; D gene unclear. Germline V lookup: CDR1 SNHLY, CDR2 FYNNEI. This CDR3 contains 14 residues. V lost 7 bases to trimming and J lost 7 bases, with 19 bases between them. Full variable domain (missing parts from reference TRBV2 and TRBJ1-2): EPEVTQTPSHQVTQMGQEVILRCVPISNHLYFYWYRQILGQKVEFLVSFYNNEISEKSEIFDDQFSVERPDGSNFTLKIRSTKLEDSAMYFCASNKNEGVGGYTFGSGTRLTVV.

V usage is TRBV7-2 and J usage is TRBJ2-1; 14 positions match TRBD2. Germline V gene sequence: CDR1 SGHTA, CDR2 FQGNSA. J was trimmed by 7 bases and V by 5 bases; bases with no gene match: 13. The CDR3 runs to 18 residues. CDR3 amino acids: CASSLWAGLAGVQNEQFF. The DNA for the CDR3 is TGTGCCAGCAGCCTGTGGGCGGGACTAGCGGGAGTCCAGAATGAGCAGTTCTTC.

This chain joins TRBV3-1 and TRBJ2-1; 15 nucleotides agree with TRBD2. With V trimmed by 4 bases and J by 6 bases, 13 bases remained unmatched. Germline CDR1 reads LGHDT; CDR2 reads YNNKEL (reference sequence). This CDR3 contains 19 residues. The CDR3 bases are TGTGCCAGCAGCCCGCCTCCCGGGACTAGCGGGAGGATCTCCAATGAGCAGTTCTTC. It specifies CASSPPPGTSGRISNEQFF.

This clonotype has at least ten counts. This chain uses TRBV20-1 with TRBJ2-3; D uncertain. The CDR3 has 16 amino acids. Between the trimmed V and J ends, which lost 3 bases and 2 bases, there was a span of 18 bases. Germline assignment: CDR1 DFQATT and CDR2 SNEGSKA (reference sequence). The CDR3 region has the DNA TGCAGTGCTAGTACGGCTCCCCCCCCCCCCACAGATACGCAGTATTTT. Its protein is CSASTAPPPPTDTQYF.

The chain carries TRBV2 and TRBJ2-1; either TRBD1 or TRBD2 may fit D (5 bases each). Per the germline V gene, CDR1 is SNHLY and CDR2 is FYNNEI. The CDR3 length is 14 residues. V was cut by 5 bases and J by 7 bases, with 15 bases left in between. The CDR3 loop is CASSLIGTLNEQFF. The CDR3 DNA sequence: TGTGCCAGCAGTCTTATAGGGACCCTAAATGAGCAGTTCTTC.

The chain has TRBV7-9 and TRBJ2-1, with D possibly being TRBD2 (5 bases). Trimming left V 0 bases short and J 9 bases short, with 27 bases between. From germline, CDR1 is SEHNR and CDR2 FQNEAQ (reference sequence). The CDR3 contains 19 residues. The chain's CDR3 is CASSLAKQEVPSQRVEQFF. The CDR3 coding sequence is TGTGCCAGCAGCTTAGCGAAGCAAGAAGTGCCTAGCCAAAGGGTTGAGCAGTTCTTC.

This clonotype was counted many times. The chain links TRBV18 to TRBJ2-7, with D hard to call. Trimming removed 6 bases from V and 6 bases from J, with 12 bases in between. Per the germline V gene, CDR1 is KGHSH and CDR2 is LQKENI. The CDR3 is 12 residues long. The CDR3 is CASSSSSFEQYF. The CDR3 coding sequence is TGTGCCAGCTCCTCCTCTTCTTTCGAGCAGTACTTC.

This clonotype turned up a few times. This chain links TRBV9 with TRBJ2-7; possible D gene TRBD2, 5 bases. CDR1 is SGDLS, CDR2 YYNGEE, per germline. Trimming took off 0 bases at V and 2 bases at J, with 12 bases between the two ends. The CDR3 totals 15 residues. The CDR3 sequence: CASSVESGGPYEQYF. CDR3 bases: TGTGCCAGCAGCGTAGAAAGCGGTGGGCCCTACGAGCAGTACTTC.

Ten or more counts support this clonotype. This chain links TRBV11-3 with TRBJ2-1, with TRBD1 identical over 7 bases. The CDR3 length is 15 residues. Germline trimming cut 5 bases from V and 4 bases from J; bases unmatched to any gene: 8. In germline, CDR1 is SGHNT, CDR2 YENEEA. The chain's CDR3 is CASSPLGTVYNEQFF. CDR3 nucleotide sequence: TGTGCCAGCAGCCCCCTGGGGACAGTATACAATGAGCAGTTCTTC.

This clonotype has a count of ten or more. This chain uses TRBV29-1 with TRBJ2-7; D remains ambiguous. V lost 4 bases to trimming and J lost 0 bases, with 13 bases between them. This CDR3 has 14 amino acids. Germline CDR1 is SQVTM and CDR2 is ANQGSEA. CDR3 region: CSVVVSLSSYEQYF. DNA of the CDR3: TGCAGCGTTGTAGTCAGCCTCAGCTCCTACGAGCAGTACTTC.

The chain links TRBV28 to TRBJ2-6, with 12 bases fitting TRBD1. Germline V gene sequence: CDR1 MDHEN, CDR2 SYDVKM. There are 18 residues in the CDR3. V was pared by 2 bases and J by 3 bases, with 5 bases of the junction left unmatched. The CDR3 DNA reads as TGTGCCAGCAGTTTACCGGGACAGGGGGCATATGGGGCCAACGTCCTGACTTTC. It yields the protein CASSLPGQGAYGANVLTF. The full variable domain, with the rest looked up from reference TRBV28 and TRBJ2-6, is DVKVTQSSRYLVKRTGEKVFLECVQDMDHENMFWYRQDPGLGLRLIYFSYDVKMKEKGDIPEGYSVSREKKERFSLILESASTNQTSMYLCASSLPGQGAYGANVLTFGAGSRLTVL.

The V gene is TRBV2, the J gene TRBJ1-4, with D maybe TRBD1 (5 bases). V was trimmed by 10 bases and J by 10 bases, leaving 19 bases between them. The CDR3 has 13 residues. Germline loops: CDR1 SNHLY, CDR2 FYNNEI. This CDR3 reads CANREHQGGKLFF. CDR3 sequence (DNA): TGTGCCAACAGAGAGCATCAGGGAGGAAAACTGTTTTTT.

The CDR3 here is CATTRGVGGNTIYF. Written as DNA, the CDR3 is TGTGCCACCACACGGGGGGTGGGAGGAAACACCATATATTTT. The gene calls are TRBV27 and TRBJ1-3, with a tentative D call TRBD1 (5 bases). CDR1 MNHEY and CDR2 SMNVEV come from the germline V gene (reference sequence). The V and J ends lost 10 bases and 4 bases respectively, with 17 bases between them. The CDR3 is made up of 14 amino acids.

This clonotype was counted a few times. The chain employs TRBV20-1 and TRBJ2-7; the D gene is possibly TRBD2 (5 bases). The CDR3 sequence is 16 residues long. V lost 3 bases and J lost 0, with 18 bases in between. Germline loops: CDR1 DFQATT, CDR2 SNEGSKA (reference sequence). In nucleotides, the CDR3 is TGCAGTGCTAGCGAACTAGGGAGTTTCATCTCCTACGAGCAGTACTTC. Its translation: CSASELGSFISYEQYF.

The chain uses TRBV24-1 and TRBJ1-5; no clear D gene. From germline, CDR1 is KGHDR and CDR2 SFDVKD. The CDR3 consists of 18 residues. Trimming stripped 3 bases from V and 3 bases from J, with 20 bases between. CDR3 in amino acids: CATSDRPGESGLNQPQHF. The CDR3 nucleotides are TGTGCCACCAGTGATAGGCCTGGGGAGTCAGGTCTCAATCAGCCCCAGCATTTT.

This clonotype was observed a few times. CDR3 protein: CASSPSAGQHCNEQFF. As DNA, the CDR3 is TGTGCCAGCAGTCCATCTGCGGGACAGCATTGCAATGAGCAGTTCTTC. V gene TRBV28 combines with J gene TRBJ2-1; possibly TRBD1 for D (7 bases). CDR1 and CDR2 from the germline V gene are MDHEN and SYDVKM. V lost 5 bases to trimming and J lost 6 bases, with 20 bases between them. The CDR3 is 16 residues long.